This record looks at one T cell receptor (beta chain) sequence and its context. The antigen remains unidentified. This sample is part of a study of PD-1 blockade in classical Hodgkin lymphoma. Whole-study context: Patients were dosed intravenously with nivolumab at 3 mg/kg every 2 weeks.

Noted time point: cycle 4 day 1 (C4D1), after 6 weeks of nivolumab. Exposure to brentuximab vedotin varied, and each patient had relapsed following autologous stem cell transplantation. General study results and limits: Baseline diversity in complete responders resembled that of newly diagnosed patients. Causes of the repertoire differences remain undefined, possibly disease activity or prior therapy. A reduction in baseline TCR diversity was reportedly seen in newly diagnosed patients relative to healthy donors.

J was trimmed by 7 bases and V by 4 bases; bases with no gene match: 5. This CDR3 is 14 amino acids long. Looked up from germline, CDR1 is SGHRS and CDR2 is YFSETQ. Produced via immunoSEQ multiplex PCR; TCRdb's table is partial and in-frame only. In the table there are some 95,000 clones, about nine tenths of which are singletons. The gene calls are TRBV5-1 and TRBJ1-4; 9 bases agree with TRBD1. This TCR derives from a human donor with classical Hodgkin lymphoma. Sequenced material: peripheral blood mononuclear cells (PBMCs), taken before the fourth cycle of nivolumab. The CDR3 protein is CASSMGTGREKLFF. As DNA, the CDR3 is TGCGCCAGCAGCATGGGGACAGGGCGTGAAAAACTGTTTTTT.